Listed here are 28 T cell receptor beta chains from one sample, sequenced in a study of cytomegalovirus exposure and HLA in healthy donors (dated by TCRdb to 2017 to 2019). The receptor library was made with the immunoSEQ multiplex PCR assay. A mixture of 60 forward primers for TCR Vbeta segments and 13 reverse primers for TCR Jbeta segments was used in the multiplex PCR. Sourced from immuneACCESS, this table was stored by TCRdb with only in-frame sequences that have V and J called. A share of the clones is absent; for the studies checked, an unresolved V gene accounts for under half, and the remainder has no known explanation. Here the sample has about 110,000 clones; about 64% occur a single time. The top ten constitute roughly 2.8% of the sample. Sample: PBMCs. The receptor set was obtained from a female donor in good health and CMV-seronegative.

V and J are TRBV4-3 and TRBJ1-4; 7 bases agree with TRBD1. Losses at the gene ends were 4 bases for V and 1 base for J; bases not matched to a gene: 6. The CDR3 has 16 residues. CDR1 and CDR2 (germline): LGHNA, YSLEER. In DNA form, the CDR3 reads TGCGCCAGCAGCCCTCATCGACAGGGAACTAATGAAAAACTGTTTTTT. Amino acids: CASSPHRQGTNEKLFF.

The chain joins TRBV4-2 to TRBJ2-3; 12 bases match TRBD2. CDR3 size: 19 residues. The junction had 12 bases not matched to a gene; V was cut back by 4 bases and J by 1 base. Germline CDR1 and CDR2: LGHNA and YNFKEQ. CDR3 protein: CASSRMKTGTSGRTDTQYF. The CDR3 DNA follows: TGTGCCAGCAGCCGTATGAAGACCGGGACTAGCGGGCGCACAGATACGCAGTATTTT.

This clone was seen at least ten times. The chain joins TRBV29-1 to TRBJ1-1; D is possibly TRBD1 (5 bases). Trimming stripped 6 bases from V and 3 bases from J, with 17 bases between. CDR1 is SQVTM, CDR2 ANQGSEA, per germline. The CDR3 loop spans 14 amino acids. The CDR3 is CSVRPRAGDTEAFF. CDR3 bases: TGCAGCGTACGGCCCCGGGCGGGGGACACTGAAGCTTTCTTT.

This chain connects TRBV30 to TRBJ2-5; no clear D. The DNA end is more similar to TRBJ2-7, so the J call may be wrong. The germline V gene encodes CDR1 GTSNPN and CDR2 SVGIG (reference sequence). The CDR3 is 15 residues long. The CDR3 bases are TGTGCCTGGAGTGTACCGGAGACGAGCTCCTACGAGCAGTACTTC. This gives the protein CAWSVPETSSYEQYF.

The chain has TRBV7-8 and TRBJ1-6; a possible D gene is TRBD1 (5 bases). This CDR3 comprises 14 residues. CDR1 and CDR2 (germline): SGHVS, FQNEAQ. V was cut by 4 bases and J by 8 bases, with 12 bases left in between. The DNA of the CDR3 is TGTGCCAGCAGCTCGATCCCCAGGGATTCACCCCTCCACTTT. Its protein is CASSSIPRDSPLHF.

V and J are TRBV4-2 and TRBJ2-5, with TRBD2 matching 10 bases. Germline V gives CDR1 LGHNA, CDR2 YNFKEQ. The CDR3 extends over 17 amino acids. Germline trimming cut 4 bases from V and 5 bases from J; bases unmatched to any gene: 13. The CDR3 protein is CASSREAAGGFGETQYF. DNA of the CDR3: TGTGCCAGCAGCCGAGAGGCAGCGGGAGGGTTTGGGGAGACCCAGTACTTC.

The chain uses TRBV15 and TRBJ1-5; the D gene is possibly TRBD1 (5 bases). The CDR3 runs to 14 residues. Germline-derived CDR1 and CDR2 are LNHNV and YYDKDF (reference sequence). V was pared by 1 base and J by 7 bases, with 11 bases between. The CDR3 here is CATSRAREGQPQHF. The CDR3 coding sequence is TGTGCCACCAGCAGAGCCCGGGAGGGGCAGCCCCAGCATTTT.

V usage is TRBV19 and J usage is TRBJ2-5; TRBD1 aligns across 9 bases. Germline V gene sequence: CDR1 LNHDA, CDR2 SQIVND (reference sequence). This CDR3 spans 14 amino acids. J was trimmed by 5 bases and V by 4 bases; bases with no gene match: 5. CDR3 region: CASSTGTGSETQYF. In DNA, the CDR3 is TGTGCCAGTAGTACGGGGACAGGGTCGGAGACCCAGTACTTC.

V usage is TRBV10-1 and J usage is TRBJ2-2; the D gene is possibly TRBD2 (6 bases). V was trimmed by 3 bases and J by 5 bases, leaving 16 bases between them. CDR1 is WNHNN, CDR2 SYGVQD, per germline (reference sequence). The CDR3 length is 16 residues. In DNA, the CDR3 is TGCGCCAGCAGTGATACGAGGGTGGAGGGGACCGGGGAGCTGTTTTTT. Residues: CASSDTRVEGTGELFF.

The chain couples TRBV5-5 to TRBJ2-3, with D perhaps TRBD2 (6 bases). V gave up 4 bases and J gave up 4 bases, with 16 bases separating them. Germline lookup yields CDR1 SGHKS and CDR2 YYEKEE (reference sequence). CDR3 length: 15 amino acids. Here the CDR3 reads CASSTGPGGADTQYF. The CDR3 DNA reads TGTGCCAGCAGCACGGGCCCAGGCGGGGCAGATACGCAGTATTTT. The full variable domain, with the rest looked up from reference TRBV5-5 and TRBJ2-3, is DAGVTQSPTHLIKTRGQQVTLRCSPISGHKSVSWYQQVLGQGPQFIFQYYEKEERGRGNFPDRFSARQFPNYSSELNVNALLLGDSALYLCASSTGPGGADTQYFGPGTRLTVL.

The chain combines TRBV5-4 with TRBJ1-1; 10 nucleotides agree with TRBD1. The CDR3 covers 14 residues. Per germline, CDR1 SGHNT and CDR2 YYREEE (reference sequence). The J segment lost 7 bases and the V segment lost 4 bases, leaving 7 bases of the junction unmatched. The CDR3 sequence is CASSRGTGVSEAFF. DNA for the CDR3: TGTGCCAGCAGCCGCGGGACAGGGGTCAGTGAAGCTTTCTTT.

J is TRBJ2-1 and V is TRBV11-3, with 11 bases fitting TRBD2. This CDR3 contains 19 residues. V dropped 3 bases and J dropped 0; count of bases not matched to a gene: 10. In germline, CDR1 is SGHNT, CDR2 YENEEA. The CDR3 region is CASSFLLAGVMSSYNEQFF. CDR3 in DNA: TGTGCCAGCAGCTTCCTACTAGCGGGAGTTATGAGCTCCTACAATGAGCAGTTCTTC.

CDR3 DNA: TGTGCCAGCAGCGTAACCCAACCCACAGGGGGCCAAGAGACCCAGTACTTC. It encodes CASSVTQPTGGQETQYF. The chain combines TRBV9 with TRBJ2-5; 8 positions match TRBD1. This CDR3 has 17 amino acids. V dropped 1 base and J dropped 1; count of bases not matched to a gene: 9. Looked up from germline, CDR1 is SGDLS and CDR2 is YYNGEE.

The V call is TRBV6-5, the J call TRBJ1-1; no firm D call. The CDR3 covers 14 residues. V was cut by 6 bases and J by 0 bases, with 11 bases left in between. CDR1 is MNHEY, CDR2 SVGAGI, per germline. The CDR3 coding sequence is TGTGCCAGCAGGTTGACGGGAGTGAACACTGAAGCTTTCTTT. This encodes CASRLTGVNTEAFF.

The genes are TRBV6-1 and TRBJ2-7; D is uncertain. Per the germline V gene, CDR1 is MNHNS and CDR2 is SASEGT. V lost 1 base and J lost 4, with 8 bases in between. The CDR3 consists of 13 residues. The CDR3 bases are TGTGCCAGCAGTGAAGGCGGTTGGTACGAGCAGTACTTC. It yields the protein CASSEGGWYEQYF.

The gene calls are TRBV27 and TRBJ2-2, with D perhaps matching TRBD2 (5 bases). CDR3 size: 15 residues. Germline V lookup: CDR1 MNHEY, CDR2 SMNVEV (reference sequence). V was trimmed by 1 base and J by 2 bases, leaving 8 bases between them. CDR3 region: CASSLWPSNTGELFF. The CDR3 region has the DNA TGTGCCAGCAGTTTATGGCCTAGCAACACCGGGGAGCTGTTTTTT.

The chain couples TRBV7-9 to TRBJ2-3; possible D gene TRBD1, 5 bases. The V end lost 5 bases, the J end lost 2 bases, and 11 bases lay between the germline ends. From germline, CDR1 is SEHNR and CDR2 FQNEAQ (reference sequence). The CDR3 loop spans 14 amino acids. The CDR3 sequence is CASSDDSDTDTQYF. Written as DNA, the CDR3 is TGTGCCAGCAGCGACGACAGTGACACAGATACGCAGTATTTT.

The chain uses TRBV5-5 and TRBJ2-1; 7 positions agree with TRBD2. V shed 0 bases, J shed 4 bases, and the junction held 1 base outside the gene matches. The CDR3 runs 14 residues. CDR1 is SGHKS, CDR2 YYEKEE, per germline (reference sequence). The CDR3 nucleotides read TGTGCCAGCAGCTTGGTTAGCGGGTACAATGAGCAGTTCTTC. It codes for CASSLVSGYNEQFF.

The chain uses TRBV5-4 and TRBJ2-2; no firm D call. V lost 4 bases to trimming and J lost 6 bases, with 13 bases between them. Germline V gene data show CDR1 as SGHNT and CDR2 as YYREEE (reference sequence). The CDR3 is made up of 14 amino acids. Here the CDR3 DNA reads TGTGCCAGCAGCCGAATTTACACACCCGGGGAGCTGTTTTTT. This gives the protein CASSRIYTPGELFF.

The chain couples TRBV6-5 to TRBJ2-1, with 10 bases lining up with TRBD2. The CDR3 sequence is 14 residues long. Germline lookup yields CDR1 MNHEY and CDR2 SVGAGI. With 7 bases clipped from V and 6 bases from J, the junction kept 6 bases outside the gene matches. The CDR3 loop is CASTSSGGGNEQFF. The CDR3 region has the DNA TGTGCCAGCACCTCTAGCGGGGGTGGCAATGAGCAGTTCTTC.

The genes are TRBV10-1 and TRBJ1-4; possibly TRBD1 for D (6 bases). Germline lookup yields CDR1 WNHNN and CDR2 SYGVQD (reference sequence). V was trimmed by 7 bases and J by 0 bases, leaving 24 bases between them. The CDR3 length is 19 residues. This CDR3 is CASTDFEGGDEATNEKLFF. The CDR3 DNA is TGCGCCAGCACGGACTTCGAGGGGGGGGATGAAGCAACTAATGAAAAACTGTTTTTT.

The chain uses TRBV7-3 and TRBJ2-5, with 9 positions matching TRBD2. CDR3 length: 15 amino acids. Germline CDR1 and CDR2: SGHTA and FQGTGA. V shed 6 bases and J 3 bases; nucleotides not matched to a gene: 8. CDR3 nucleotide sequence: TGTGCCAGCAGTGCTGCGGGACTAGCAGAAGAGACCCAGTACTTC. Amino acid sequence: CASSAAGLAEETQYF.

The rearrangement uses TRBV4-3 and TRBJ2-7, with 8 bases matching TRBD1. V trimming: 4 bases; J trimming: 1 base; junction bases outside the gene matches: 3. Germline V CDR1 and CDR2: LGHNA, YSLEER. CDR3 length equals 14 residues. The chain's CDR3 is CASSPYRGSYEQYF. Written as DNA, the CDR3 is TGCGCCAGCAGCCCTTACAGGGGGTCCTACGAGCAGTACTTC.

This clone was seen a handful of times. This CDR3 is CSASDQYEQYF. The CDR3 nucleotides read TGCAGTGCTAGCGATCAGTACGAGCAGTACTTC. This sequence joins TRBV20-1 and TRBJ2-7, with unresolved D. This CDR3 contains 11 residues. The V and J ends lost 3 bases and 4 bases respectively, with 7 bases between them. Germline V gene sequence: CDR1 DFQATT, CDR2 SNEGSKA (reference sequence).

V gene TRBV5-6 combines with J gene TRBJ2-3, with 7 bases lining up with TRBD1. Germline CDR1 reads SGHDT; CDR2 reads YYEEEE. Trimming removed 4 bases from V and 4 bases from J; junction bases left unmatched: 6. CDR3 size: 14 residues. Written as DNA, the CDR3 is TGTGCCAGCAGCCCGAAGACAGGGCCAGATACGCAGTATTTT. This sequence encodes CASSPKTGPDTQYF.

The gene calls are TRBV7-9 and TRBJ2-7; D is possibly TRBD2 (6 bases). Germline loops: CDR1 SEHNR, CDR2 FQNEAQ (reference sequence). Trimming cost V 3 bases and J 6 bases, with 18 bases left between them. This CDR3 contains 15 residues. The CDR3 DNA is TGTGCCAGCAGCTTTCAGCCGGAGGGGTTCAGCGAGCAGTACTTC. Translating it yields CASSFQPEGFSEQYF.

The genes are TRBV11-2 and TRBJ2-5; 8 bases match TRBD2. With V trimmed by 3 bases and J by 5 bases, 11 bases remained unmatched. CDR3 size: 16 residues. Looked up from germline, CDR1 is SGHAT and CDR2 is FQNNGV. CDR3 nucleotides: TGTGCCAGCAGCTTGGGCCCGGGGGGGGTCGGGGAGACCCAGTACTTC. Its translation: CASSLGPGGVGETQYF.

This chain links TRBV10-3 with TRBJ2-3; 11 bases match TRBD2. The germline V gene has CDR1 ENHRY and CDR2 SYGVKD. The CDR3 covers 15 residues. After removal of 8 bases from V and 2 bases from J, the junction contained 6 bases not matched to a gene. In DNA, the CDR3 is TGTGCCATCGGAGTACTAGCGGGGGCCACAGATACGCAGTATTTT. Amino acid sequence: CAIGVLAGATDTQYF.